Listed below are T cell receptor beta chains from one sample, sequenced in a study of tumor-infiltrating lymphocytes in primary liver carcinoma. TCRdb re-analysed the multiplex PCR reads in MiXCR, keeping a single row per CDR3 protein. The sample carries roughly 57,000 distinct CDR3 sequences, 65% to 80% recorded once. Sequencing was carried out using liver tumor tissue from sampling region 2. The receptors here all came from a man aged 35-49 years with primary liver carcinoma and hepatitis B virus infection. Each CDR3 is given with its conserved first and last residue. The D gene is left open where the match is weak. Clone size is given for some rows only: seen once, a few or many times, or a class if the clone is expanded.

TRBV6-5	TRBJ2-2	.	TRBD2	CASIYKGLAYANTGELFF	TGTGCCAGCATTTACAAGGGACTAGCGTACGCGAACACCGGGGAGCTGTTTTTT
TRBV6-5	TRBJ1-5	.	.	CAGSYTRPTAISNQPQHF	TGTGCCGGCAGTTACACCCGGCCGACAGCCATTAGCAATCAGCCCCAGCATTTT
TRBV12-3/TRBV12-4	TRBJ2-7	.	.	CASSLWGQGRSYEQYF	TGTGCCAGCAGTTTATGGGGGCAAGGGAGATCCTACGAGCAGTACTTC
TRBV4-3	TRBJ1-6	.	.	CASSQGFSDSRLHF	TGCGCCAGCAGCCAAGGTTTTTCCGATTCACGCCTCCACTTT
TRBV28	TRBJ2-1	.	TRBD1	CANSLFRGQGSLPSSYNEQFF	TGTGCCAACAGCCTATTCCGGGGACAGGGGTCCCTCCCTAGCTCCTACAATGAGCAGTTCTTC
TRBV11-2	TRBJ2-7	.	.	CASSFIHGAIHNEEYF	TGTGCCAGCAGCTTCATACATGGGGCCATACATAACGAGGAGTATTTC
TRBV5-5	TRBJ2-3	.	.	CASTLEGLPTDTQYF	TGTGCCAGCACCTTGGAAGGGCTACCCACAGATACGCAGTATTTT
TRBV28	TRBJ2-5	.	.	CASSHTRGVETQYF	TGTGCCAGCAGCCATACCCGCGGGGTAGAGACCCAGTACTTC
TRBV24-1	TRBJ2-5	many	TRBD2	CATSDPGRGETQYF	TGTGCCACCAGTGACCCTGGGCGGGGGGAGACCCAGTACTTC
TRBV11-2	TRBJ2-3	.	.	CTSSLTRGGTDTQYF	TGTACCAGCAGCTTGACTAGGGGGGGCACAGATACGCAGTATTTT
TRBV6-5	TRBJ2-2	.	.	CASSIGHGTGELFF	TGTGCCAGCAGCATCGGACATGGAACTGGGGAGCTGTTTTTT
TRBV28	TRBJ2-1	.	.	CASSLWAGGTYNEQFF	TGTGCCAGCAGTTTATGGGCTGGAGGAACCTACAATGAGCAGTTCTTC
TRBV2	TRBJ2-1	.	.	CTSSDPTARGDNEQFF	TGTACTAGCAGTGATCCGACAGCGCGTGGGGACAATGAGCAGTTCTTC
TRBV6-2/TRBV6-3	TRBJ2-2	.	TRBD2	CASSPGTSDNRELFF	TGTGCCAGCAGTCCCGGGACTAGCGATAACAGGGAGTTGTTTTTT
TRBV12-3/TRBV12-4	TRBJ2-2	few	TRBD2	CASSFGASGRPGELFF	TGTGCCAGCAGTTTTGGGGCTAGCGGGAGACCCGGGGAGCTGTTTTTT
TRBV6-6	TRBJ1-6	.	TRBD1	CASGHRGENNSPLHF	TGTGCCAGCGGGCACAGGGGGGAGAATAATTCACCCCTCCACTTT
TRBV30	TRBJ2-3	many	.	CAWRGLVTDTQYF	TGTGCCTGGAGGGGGCTTGTCACCGATACGCAGTATTTT
TRBV4-3	TRBJ2-7	once	.	CASSQERGTGDERYF	TGCGCCAGCAGCCAAGAAAGAGGGACGGGAGACGAGCGGTACTTC
TRBV6-2/TRBV6-3	TRBJ1-2	.	.	CASRSGSNYGYTF	TGTGCCAGCAGATCAGGTTCAAACTATGGCTACACCTTC